These T cell receptor beta chains were read from a single sample in a study of Ad26.COV2.S vaccination and SARS-CoV-2 variants. TCRdb's copy holds only in-frame clones and misses some; the assay was immunoSEQ multiplex PCR. Among over 400,000 clones, 80% to 95% were seen once, and the ten largest hold approximately 1.7%. Here the sequenced sample was peripheral blood, taken in a trial of Ad26.COV2.S vaccine versus placebo. Source of these receptors: a person aged 18-65 years who received the Ad26.COV2.S COVID-19 vaccine or a placebo. Each CDR3 is given with its conserved first and last residue. D genes are given only for firm matches. The size of a clone is reported for some rows only, either as once, few or many, or as a class for expanded clones.

clone_size,d_call,v_call,j_call,cdr3_length,cdr3_aa,cdr3_nt
few,.,TRBV18,TRBJ1-2,15,CASSPYSQGNYGYTF,TGTGCCAGCTCACCCTACTCACAGGGTAACTATGGCTACACCTTC
.,TRBD1,TRBV5-1,TRBJ1-1,17,CASSSGTGVSGNTEAFF,TGCGCCAGCAGTTCGGGGACAGGGGTTTCCGGGAACACTGAAGCTTTCTTT
.,.,TRBV4-3,TRBJ2-4,18,CASSQVRSLSLAKNIQYF,TGCGCCAGCAGCCAAGTCAGATCCTTATCATTAGCCAAAAACATTCAGTACTTC
.,TRBD1,TRBV5-4,TRBJ2-1,16,CASSLGNRDRGNEQFF,TGTGCCAGCAGCTTGGGAAACCGGGACAGGGGCAATGAGCAGTTCTTC
.,.,TRBV5-1,TRBJ1-1,15,CASSDTGLRGTEAFF,TGCGCCAGCAGCGACACAGGTCTGAGAGGAACTGAAGCTTTCTTT
.,.,TRBV7-9,TRBJ1-1,14,CASNRFGGSTEAFF,TGTGCCAGCAACCGTTTCGGGGGTAGCACTGAAGCTTTCTTT
.,.,TRBV4-1,TRBJ2-3,15,CASRSGTPSTDTQYF,TGCGCCAGCAGATCCGGGACACCGAGCACAGATACGCAGTATTTT
.,.,TRBV5-1,TRBJ2-5,14,CASSLLKRGETQYF,TGCGCCAGCAGCTTGCTGAAGAGAGGGGAGACCCAGTACTTC
.,TRBD2,TRBV5-1,TRBJ2-1,16,CASSLVLAGGLGEQFF,TGCGCCAGCAGCTTGGTGTTAGCGGGGGGGCTAGGTGAGCAGTTCTTC
.,.,TRBV2,TRBJ2-4,18,CASSPAWGGGIAKNIQYF,TGTGCCAGCAGTCCTGCTTGGGGGGGCGGAATAGCCAAAAACATTCAGTACTTC
.,.,TRBV11-2,TRBJ2-5,15,CASSSANQGVETQYF,TGTGCCAGCAGCTCTGCTAATCAGGGTGTTGAGACCCAGTACTTC
.,.,TRBV20-1,TRBJ1-2,11,CSASAGWGYTF,TGCAGTGCTAGCGCAGGGTGGGGCTACACCTTC
once,.,TRBV18,TRBJ2-7,12,CASSPRGGEQYF,TGTGCCAGCTCACCACGGGGAGGCGAGCAGTACTTC
.,.,TRBV7-2,TRBJ1-1,14,CASSSTPGAVEAFF,TGTGCCAGCAGCTCAACACCCGGGGCGGTTGAAGCTTTCTTT
.,.,TRBV7-9,TRBJ2-2,16,CASSPQSGQQTGELFF,TGTGCCAGCAGCCCACAGTCTGGCCAGCAAACCGGGGAGCTGTTTTTT
.,TRBD1,TRBV20-1,TRBJ2-1,16,CSATEQGAESYNEQFF,TGCAGTGCTACTGAACAGGGGGCCGAGTCCTACAATGAGCAGTTCTTC
.,TRBD2,TRBV5-1,TRBJ2-1,18,CASSLESAGGFSYNEQFF,TGCGCCAGCAGCTTGGAGTCGGCGGGGGGCTTCTCCTACAATGAGCAGTTCTTC
.,TRBD2,TRBV4-3,TRBJ2-2,19,CASSQRLAGGLSYTGELFF,TGCGCCAGCAGCCAACGACTAGCGGGGGGACTTTCATACACCGGGGAGCTGTTTTTT
.,.,TRBV19,TRBJ1-3,14,CASTLGGSGNTIYF,TGTGCCTCTACCCTGGGAGGCTCTGGAAACACCATATATTTT
once,.,TRBV5-1,TRBJ2-2,14,CASSLGGPTGELFF,TGCGCCAGCAGCTTGGGGGGGCCAACCGGGGAGCTGTTTTTT
.,.,TRBV30,TRBJ1-5,15,CAWSVTASRNQPQHF,TGTGCCTGGAGTGTAACAGCAAGTCGCAATCAGCCCCAGCATTTT
.,.,TRBV7-8,TRBJ2-7,14,CASSAYRRSYEQYF,TGTGCCAGCAGCGCGTACAGAAGGAGCTACGAGCAGTACTTC
.,.,TRBV5-3,TRBJ2-5,16,CARSITQGASQETQYF,TGTGCCAGAAGCATCACACAGGGAGCGTCCCAAGAGACCCAGTACTTC
.,.,TRBV11-3,TRBJ2-1,14,CASSLGRSSPIQFF,TGTGCCAGCAGCTTGGGCCGGTCATCCCCCATCCAGTTCTTC
.,TRBD1,TRBV7-2,TRBJ2-1,15,CASSYHLTGSNEQFF,TGTGCCAGCAGCTACCATTTGACAGGGTCTAATGAGCAGTTCTTC
.,.,TRBV7-9,TRBJ2-7,14,CASSVEGGSYEQYF,TGTGCCAGCAGCGTAGAGGGGGGCTCCTACGAGCAGTACTTC
.,.,TRBV10-3,TRBJ1-5,14,CAINPGATDQPQHF,TGTGCCATCAATCCCGGGGCGACGGATCAGCCCCAGCATTTT
.,.,TRBV4-3,TRBJ2-1,17,CASSQDPLQGIYNEQFF,TGCGCCAGCAGCCAAGATCCCCTACAGGGAATCTACAATGAGCAGTTCTTC
.,.,TRBV18,TRBJ1-5,13,CASSPTALQPQHF,TGTGCCAGCTCACCTACGGCTCTCCAGCCCCAGCATTTT
.,TRBD2,TRBV28,TRBJ2-3,18,CASNDPGTSGGFTDTQYF,TGTGCCAGCAATGACCCCGGGACTAGCGGGGGTTTCACAGATACGCAGTATTTT
.,.,TRBV15,TRBJ2-7,10,CATSNRRRKF,TGTGCCACCAGCAACCGCCGGCGGAAGTTC
.,.,TRBV7-8,TRBJ2-5,12,CASSRLEETQYF,TGTGCCAGCAGCCGACTAGAAGAGACCCAGTACTTC
.,.,TRBV28,TRBJ2-7,13,CASSFRDINEQYF,TGTGCCAGCAGTTTTCGGGACATTAACGAGCAGTACTTC
once,TRBD2,TRBV5-1,TRBJ2-3,14,CASTPRGGTDTQYF,TGCGCCAGCACCCCCCGCGGGGGGACAGATACGCAGTATTTT
.,TRBD1,TRBV7-6,TRBJ1-3,17,CASSLARGPSSGNTIYF,TGTGCCAGCAGCTTAGCTAGGGGGCCGAGCTCTGGAAACACCATATATTTT
.,.,TRBV27,TRBJ1-5,13,CASSLSANQPQHF,TGTGCCAGCAGTTTATCCGCCAATCAGCCCCAGCATTTT
.,TRBD1,TRBV7-9,TRBJ2-3,15,CASSLGQGTTDTQYF,TGTGCCAGCAGCTTAGGACAGGGAACAACAGATACGCAGTATTTT
.,.,TRBV11-2,TRBJ1-1,16,CASSLVFGQGNTEAFF,TGTGCCAGCAGCTTAGTATTCGGGCAGGGGAACACTGAAGCTTTCTTT
.,.,TRBV28,TRBJ2-2,18,CASSASDRRFMSPGELFF,TGTGCCAGCAGTGCCTCGGACAGAAGGTTTATGTCCCCCGGGGAGCTGTTTTTT
.,.,TRBV2,TRBJ2-7,16,CASMANRVVTGYEQYF,TGTGCCAGCATGGCAAACCGGGTGGTCACGGGGTACGAGCAGTACTTC
.,.,TRBV28,TRBJ2-2,14,CAIPGAQNTGELFF,TGTGCCATCCCCGGGGCGCAAAACACCGGGGAGCTGTTTTTT
.,.,TRBV11-3,TRBJ2-2,15,CASSLSGANTGELFF,TGTGCCAGCAGCTTGAGCGGCGCCAACACCGGGGAGCTGTTTTTT
.,TRBD2,TRBV28,TRBJ2-1,16,CASSFPTGGMPNEQFF,TGTGCCAGCAGTTTCCCTACCGGGGGGATGCCCAATGAGCAGTTCTTC
.,.,TRBV19,TRBJ2-2,15,CASSILDRNTGELFF,TGTGCCAGTAGTATTTTGGACAGGAACACCGGGGAGCTGTTTTTT
.,TRBD1,TRBV18,TRBJ1-4,16,CASSPGQGSHIGKLFF,TGTGCCAGCTCACCTGGACAGGGGAGTCATATCGGAAAACTGTTTTTT
.,.,TRBV4-3,TRBJ2-5,14,CASSQDPRVETQYF,TGCGCCAGCAGCCAAGATCCCAGGGTTGAGACCCAGTACTTC
.,.,TRBV28,TRBJ2-3,14,CASTAGTATDTQYF,TGTGCCAGCACCGCAGGGACCGCCACAGATACGCAGTATTTT
.,TRBD1,TRBV29-1,TRBJ2-7,13,CSVRDRGLNEQYF,TGCAGCGTGAGGGACAGGGGGCTTAACGAGCAGTACTTC
.,TRBD1,TRBV10-2,TRBJ1-1,16,CASSPTGGILGTEAFF,TGCGCCAGCAGCCCTACAGGGGGCATCTTGGGGACTGAAGCTTTCTTT